This T cell receptor beta chain was identified in a study of T cells in Graves' hyperthyroidism and ophthalmopathy. Study outcomes and limitations: Blood also carried most thyroid clonotypes expanded above 0.001.

Trimming took 2 bases from V and 5 from J, leaving 7 bases between them. The CDR3 totals 13 residues. Germline assignment: CDR1 LGHDT and CDR2 YNNKEL (reference sequence). Graves' hyperthyroidism is called stable when ophthalmopathy does not progress within 18 months. TCR beta CDR3 regions were amplified from RNA transcripts. First-round RT-PCR with HTBI primers amplified the TCR CDR3 region. MiXCR, run by TCRdb on the multiplex PCR reads, gives a single entry per CDR3 protein. The repertoire holds around 500,000 distinct CDR3 sequences, with around 13% as singletons. This clonotype was detected a few times. No antigen is known for it.

This rearrangement joins TRBV3-1 to TRBJ1-5; D is unresolved. This TCR was sampled from a woman aged 40 to 50 with Graves' hyperthyroidism. The sample taken for sequencing was blood. The CDR3 is CASSQRVYQPQHF. DNA for the CDR3: TGTGCCAGCAGCCAAAGGGTTTATCAGCCCCAGCATTTT.